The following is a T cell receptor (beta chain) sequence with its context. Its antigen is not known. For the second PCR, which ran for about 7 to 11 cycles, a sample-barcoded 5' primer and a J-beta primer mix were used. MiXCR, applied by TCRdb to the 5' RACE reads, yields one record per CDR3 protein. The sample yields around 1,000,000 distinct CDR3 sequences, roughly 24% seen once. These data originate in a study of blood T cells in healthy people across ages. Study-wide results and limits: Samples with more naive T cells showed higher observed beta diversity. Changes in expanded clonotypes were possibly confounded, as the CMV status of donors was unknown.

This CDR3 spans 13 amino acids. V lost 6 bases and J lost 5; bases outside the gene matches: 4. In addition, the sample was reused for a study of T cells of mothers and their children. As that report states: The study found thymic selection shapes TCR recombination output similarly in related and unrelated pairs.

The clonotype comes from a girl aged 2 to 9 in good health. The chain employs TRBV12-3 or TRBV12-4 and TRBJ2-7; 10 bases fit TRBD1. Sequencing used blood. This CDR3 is CASSKGTGDEQYF. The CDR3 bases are TGTGCCAGCAGCAAAGGGACAGGGGACGAGCAGTACTTC.